The next 3 T cell receptor beta chains were all read from a single sample in a study of read filtering for tumor transcriptome and immune sequencing. From approximately 430 ng of RNA, a library with molecular barcoded alpha/delta and beta/gamma adaptors was made. One entry per CDR3 protein, called by TCRdb with MiXCR from the reads. Among about 35,000 distinct CDR3 sequences listed, 14% were seen once. Sequences were obtained from a population of CD138-negative cells sorted from bone marrow. The origin of the receptors is a donor at least 40 years old with multiple myeloma.

This clonotype was detected many times. This sequence joins TRBV20-1 and TRBJ1-5; TRBD1 agrees at 10 bases. CDR1 and CDR2 from the germline V gene are DFQATT and SNEGSKA (reference sequence). Trimming at V came to 5 bases and at J to 7 bases, leaving 8 bases not matched to a gene. CDR3 length: 14 residues. CDR3 bases: TGCAGTGCTCCGACAGGGGGCGTCAACCAGCCCCAGCATTTT. It codes for CSAPTGGVNQPQHF.

Concerning this clonotype: It may be a read error: a sequence one base away is much more abundant. Because the CDR3 is missing its conserved closing phenylalanine or tryptophan, this is likely a read error. V gene TRBV18 combines with J gene TRBJ2-5; D not resolved. The CDR3 has 15 residues. Trimming removed 6 bases from V and 2 bases from J, with 16 bases in between. Germline loops: CDR1 KGHSH, CDR2 LQKENI. CDR3 sequence: CASSFIRLEQETQYL. The CDR3 coding sequence is TGTGCCAGCTCCTTCATTAGACTGGAGCAAGAGACCCAGTACCTC.

A single count supports this clonotype. An end of the junction does not agree with germline; a read error may underlie this. The rearrangement uses TRBV7-9 and TRBJ2-5, with 12 bases aligning to TRBD2. CDR1 is SEHNR, CDR2 FQNEAQ, per germline (reference sequence). CDR3 size: 16 residues. For the CDR3, the DNA is TGTGCCTGCAGCCTCCTACTAGCGGGGGGCCAAGGGGCCCAGTACTTC. Translating it yields CACSLLLAGGQGAQYF.